This T cell receptor (beta chain) was captured by sequencing in a study of resident and recirculating memory T cells in vitiligo (dated by TCRdb to the late 2010s). Regarding the research as a whole: For TCR beta sequencing, each of 3 stable vitiligo patients provided PBMCs and epidermis from shave biopsies taken at two lesional sites and two nonlesional sites. The goal of the human TCR beta sequencing was to check whether lesional vitiligo skin contained specific clones that differed from the clones found in nonlesional skin and blood. Samples were homogenized without cell sorting just before genomic DNA extraction with the Qiagen DNeasy Blood & Tissue Kit.

What the authors observed across the whole study: By overlap and correlation analysis, no significant repertoire overlap was shown between biopsies, even within a single patient, except for each lesion compared with itself. No unique dominant TCR clone was detected, and variation in clonality was observed among vitiligo lesions. Working out how much the T cell clones identified in the vitiligo lesions and the human Trm versus Tcm pools each contribute will require future mechanistic studies. Because TCR sequences were not shared across biopsy sites or across patients, the findings suggest that different lesions are infiltrated by different T cell clones, a pattern described as private specificity.

V and J lose 6 bases and 0 bases, and a span of 7 bases separates them. From the cysteine through the phenylalanine, the CDR3 covers 13 amino acids. Left in the record is the CDR3 DNA by itself, 39 bases read in frame from the first base. The germline V gene supplies CDR1 MDHEN and CDR2 SYDVKM. Concerning this clone itself: Its antigen remains unidentified. No qualities accompany the bases; no much larger clone lies one base away.

Stable vitiligo was defined as no change in lesions over the previous 6 months. To qualify as stable, patients additionally needed to show no confetti depigmentation, which is a clinical sign of active vitiligo. Anyone who had been treated within the previous three months was excluded from the study. PBMCs were isolated from heparinized blood by Ficoll density gradient centrifugation and were subsequently flash-frozen. TCR beta chains were amplified from genomic DNA with the immunoSEQ hsTCRB kit. Sequencing of TCR beta libraries was performed on an Illumina MiSeq instrument by the immunoSEQ service. Regarding the original processing steps: Repertoire data were analyzed with the immunoSEQ Analyzer. In its TCRdb copy, this immuneACCESS table keeps in-frame sequences only and misses some clones. Where compared with another copy, unresolved V genes explain less than half of these, and the others have no known cause. Clone size and V and J calls were adopted from that table, with D and trimming inferred from the DNA. The sample table records around 38,000 clones; approximately 91% of these occur just once. The ten largest clones add up to about 4.6% of the sample.

This TCR was recovered from a male donor with vitiligo. Sequenced sample: blood. Recombination linked TRBV28 to TRBJ2-3, with a weak D call of TRBD2 (5 bases match). CDR3 loop: CASRRASTDTQYF. In nucleotides, the sequence is TGTGCCAGCAGGCGGGCGAGCACAGATACGCAGTATTTT. With all but the CDR3 taken from the reference TRBV28 and TRBJ2-3 genes, the full variable domain is: DVKVTQSSRYLVKRTGEKVFLECVQDMDHENMFWYRQDPGLGLRLIYFSYDVKMKEKGDIPEGYSVSREKKERFSLILESASTNQTSMYLCASRRASTDTQYFGPGTRLTVL.